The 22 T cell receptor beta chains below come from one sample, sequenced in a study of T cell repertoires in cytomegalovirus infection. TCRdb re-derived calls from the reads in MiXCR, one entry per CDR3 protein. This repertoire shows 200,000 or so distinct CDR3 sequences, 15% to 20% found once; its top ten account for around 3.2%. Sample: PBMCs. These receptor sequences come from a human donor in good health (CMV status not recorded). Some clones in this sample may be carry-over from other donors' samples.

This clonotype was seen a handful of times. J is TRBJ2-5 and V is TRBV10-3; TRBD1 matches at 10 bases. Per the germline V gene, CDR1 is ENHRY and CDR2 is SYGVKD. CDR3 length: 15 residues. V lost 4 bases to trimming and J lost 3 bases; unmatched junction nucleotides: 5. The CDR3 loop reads CAISAAGTGEETQYF. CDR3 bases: TGTGCCATCAGTGCCGCCGGGACAGGGGAAGAGACCCAGTACTTC.

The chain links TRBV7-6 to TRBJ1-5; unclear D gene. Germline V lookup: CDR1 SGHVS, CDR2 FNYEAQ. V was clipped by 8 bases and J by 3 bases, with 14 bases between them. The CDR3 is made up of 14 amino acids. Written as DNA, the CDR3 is TGTGCCAGCGCCCGGGCGGGGAACAATCAGCCCCAGCATTTT. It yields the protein CASARAGNNQPQHF.

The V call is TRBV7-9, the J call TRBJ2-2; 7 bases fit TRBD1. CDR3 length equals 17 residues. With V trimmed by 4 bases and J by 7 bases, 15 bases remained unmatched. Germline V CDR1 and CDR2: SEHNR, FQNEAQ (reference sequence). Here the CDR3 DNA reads TGTGCCAGCAGCTCTGTAGGGGGCAGCCGAAGCGGCGGGGAGCTGTTTTTT. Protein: CASSSVGGSRSGGELFF.

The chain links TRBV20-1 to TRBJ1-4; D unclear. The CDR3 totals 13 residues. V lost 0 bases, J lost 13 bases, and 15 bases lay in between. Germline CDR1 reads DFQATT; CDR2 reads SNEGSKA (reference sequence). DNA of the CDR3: TGCAGTGCTAGAGACCATCCGACCGAGGGACTGTTTTTT. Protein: CSARDHPTEGLFF.

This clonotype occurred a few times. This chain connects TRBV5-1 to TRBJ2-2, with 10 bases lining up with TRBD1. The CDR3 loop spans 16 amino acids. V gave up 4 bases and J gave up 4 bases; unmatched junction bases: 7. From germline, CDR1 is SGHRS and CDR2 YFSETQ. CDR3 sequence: CASSMDGTGATGELFF. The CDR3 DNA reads TGCGCCAGCAGCATGGATGGGACAGGGGCCACCGGGGAGCTGTTTTTT. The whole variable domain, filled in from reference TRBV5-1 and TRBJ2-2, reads KAGVTQTPRYLIKTRGQQVTLSCSPISGHRSVSWYQQTPGQGLQFLFEYFSETQRNKGNFPGRFSGRQFSNSRSEMNVSTLELGDSALYLCASSMDGTGATGELFFGEGSRLTVL.

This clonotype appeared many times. As DNA, the CDR3 is TGTGCCAGCAGCTTAGCCTCCAGCAGGGGGAACACTGAAGCTTTCTTT. Protein product: CASSLASSRGNTEAFF. The chain recombines TRBV7-2 with TRBJ1-1; maybe TRBD1 (6 bases). Germline CDR1 and CDR2: SGHTA and FQGNSA. The CDR3 is made up of 16 amino acids. V lost 0 bases to trimming and J lost 1 base, with 12 bases between them. Full variable domain (missing parts from reference TRBV7-2 and TRBJ1-1): GAGVSQSPSNKVTEKGKDVELRCDPISGHTALYWYRQSLGQGLEFLIYFQGNSAPDKSGLPSDRFSAERTGGSVSTLTIQRTQQEDSAVYLCASSLASSRGNTEAFFGQGTRLTVV.

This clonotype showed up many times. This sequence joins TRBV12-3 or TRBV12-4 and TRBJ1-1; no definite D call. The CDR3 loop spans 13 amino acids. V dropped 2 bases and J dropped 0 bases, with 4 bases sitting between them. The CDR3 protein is CASSLQVNTEAFF. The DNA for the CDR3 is TGTGCCAGCAGTTTACAAGTGAACACTGAAGCTTTCTTT.

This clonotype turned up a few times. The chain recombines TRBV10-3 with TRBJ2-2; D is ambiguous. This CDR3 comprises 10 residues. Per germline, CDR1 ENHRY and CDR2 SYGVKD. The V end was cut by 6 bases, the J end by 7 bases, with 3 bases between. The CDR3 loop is CAIRGGELFF. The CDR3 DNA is TGTGCCATCAGGGGCGGGGAGCTGTTTTTT.

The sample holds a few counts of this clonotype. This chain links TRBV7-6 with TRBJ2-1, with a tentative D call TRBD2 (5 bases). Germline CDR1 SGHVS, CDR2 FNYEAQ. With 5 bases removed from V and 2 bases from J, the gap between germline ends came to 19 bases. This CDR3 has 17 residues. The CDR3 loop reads CASSDMTGMRPYNEQFF. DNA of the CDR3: TGTGCCAGCAGCGATATGACGGGAATGCGCCCCTACAATGAGCAGTTCTTC.

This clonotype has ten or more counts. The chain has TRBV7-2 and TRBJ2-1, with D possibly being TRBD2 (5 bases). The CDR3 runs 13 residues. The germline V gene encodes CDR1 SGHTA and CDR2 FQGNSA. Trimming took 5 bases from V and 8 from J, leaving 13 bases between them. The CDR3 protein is CASSPLERDEQFF. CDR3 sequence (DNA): TGTGCCAGCAGCCCTCTAGAGAGGGATGAGCAGTTCTTC.

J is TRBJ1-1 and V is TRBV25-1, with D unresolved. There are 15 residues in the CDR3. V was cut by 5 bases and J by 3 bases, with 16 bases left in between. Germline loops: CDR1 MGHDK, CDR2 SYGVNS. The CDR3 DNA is TGTGCCAGCAGTCCAGTCGGACGGATTTACACTGAAGCTTTCTTT. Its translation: CASSPVGRIYTEAFF. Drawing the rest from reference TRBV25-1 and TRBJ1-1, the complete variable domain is EADIYQTPRYLVIGTGKKITLECSQTMGHDKMYWYQQDPGMELHLIHYSYGVNSTEKGDLSSESTVSRIRTEHFPLTLESARPSHTSQYLCASSPVGRIYTEAFFGQGTRLTVV.

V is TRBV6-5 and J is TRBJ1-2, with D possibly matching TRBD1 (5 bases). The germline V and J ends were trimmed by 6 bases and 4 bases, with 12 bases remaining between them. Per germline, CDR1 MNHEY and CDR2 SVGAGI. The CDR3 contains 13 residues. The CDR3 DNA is TGTGCCAGCAGCCTCTCGGGACCCTATGGCTACACCTTC. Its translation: CASSLSGPYGYTF.

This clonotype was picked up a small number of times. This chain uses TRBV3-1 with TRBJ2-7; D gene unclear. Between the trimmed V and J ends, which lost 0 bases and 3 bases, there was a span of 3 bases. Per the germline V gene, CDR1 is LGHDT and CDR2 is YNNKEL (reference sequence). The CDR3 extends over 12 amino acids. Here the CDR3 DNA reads TGTGCCAGCAGCCAAGATTTCTACGAGCAGTACTTC. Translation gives CASSQDFYEQYF.

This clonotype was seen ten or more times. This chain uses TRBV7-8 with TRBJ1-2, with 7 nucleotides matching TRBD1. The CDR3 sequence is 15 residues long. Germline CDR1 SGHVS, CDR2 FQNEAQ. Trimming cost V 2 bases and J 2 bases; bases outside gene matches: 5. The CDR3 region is CASSLSDRRNYGYTF. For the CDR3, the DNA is TGTGCCAGCAGCTTATCGGACAGGAGAAACTATGGCTACACCTTC.

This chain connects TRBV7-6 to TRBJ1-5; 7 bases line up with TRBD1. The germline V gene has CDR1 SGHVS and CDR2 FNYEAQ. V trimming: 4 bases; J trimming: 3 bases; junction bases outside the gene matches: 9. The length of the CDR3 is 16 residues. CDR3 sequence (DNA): TGTGCCAGCAGCTCATCCGGGACAGATAACAATCAGCCCCAGCATTTT. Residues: CASSSSGTDNNQPQHF. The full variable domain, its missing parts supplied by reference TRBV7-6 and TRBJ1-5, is GAGVSQSPRYKVTKRGQDVALRCDPISGHVSLYWYRQALGQGPEFLTYFNYEAQQDKSGLPNDRFSAERPEGSISTLTIQRTEQRDSAMYRCASSSSGTDNNQPQHFGDGTRLSIL.

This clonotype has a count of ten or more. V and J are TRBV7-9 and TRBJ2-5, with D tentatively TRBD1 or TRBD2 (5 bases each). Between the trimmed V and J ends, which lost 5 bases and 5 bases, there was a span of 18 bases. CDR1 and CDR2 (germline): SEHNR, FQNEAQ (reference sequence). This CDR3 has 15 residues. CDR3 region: CASSRPGAGSETQYF. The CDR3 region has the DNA TGTGCCAGCAGCAGACCCGGGGCGGGTTCGGAGACCCAGTACTTC.

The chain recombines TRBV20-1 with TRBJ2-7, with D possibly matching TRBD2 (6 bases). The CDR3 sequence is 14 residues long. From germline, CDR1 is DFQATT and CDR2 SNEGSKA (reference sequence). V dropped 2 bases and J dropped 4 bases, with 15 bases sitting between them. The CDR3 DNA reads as TGCAGTGCTAGAAGAAGGGACTCCAGATACGAGCAGTACTTC. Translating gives CSARRRDSRYEQYF.

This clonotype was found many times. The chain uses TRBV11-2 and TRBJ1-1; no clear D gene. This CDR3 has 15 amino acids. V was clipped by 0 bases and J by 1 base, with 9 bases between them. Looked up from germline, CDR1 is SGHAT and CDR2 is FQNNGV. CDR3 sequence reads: CASSLEATSNTEAFF. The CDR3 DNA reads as TGTGCCAGCAGCTTAGAAGCGACATCGAACACTGAAGCTTTCTTT.

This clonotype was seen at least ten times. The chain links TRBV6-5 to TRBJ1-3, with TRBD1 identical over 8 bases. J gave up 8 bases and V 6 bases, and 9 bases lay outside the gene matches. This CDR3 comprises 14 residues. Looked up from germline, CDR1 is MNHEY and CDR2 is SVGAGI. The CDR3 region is CASRPPGQVDTIYF. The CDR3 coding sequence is TGTGCCAGCAGACCCCCGGGACAGGTGGACACCATATATTTT.

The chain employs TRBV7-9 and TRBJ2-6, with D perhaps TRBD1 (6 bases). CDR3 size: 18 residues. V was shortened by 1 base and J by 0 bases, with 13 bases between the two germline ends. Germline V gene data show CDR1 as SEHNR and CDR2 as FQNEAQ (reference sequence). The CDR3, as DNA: TGTGCCAGCAGCTTAGTACAGGGTGGACGCTCTGGGGCCAACGTCCTGACTTTC. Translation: CASSLVQGGRSGANVLTF.

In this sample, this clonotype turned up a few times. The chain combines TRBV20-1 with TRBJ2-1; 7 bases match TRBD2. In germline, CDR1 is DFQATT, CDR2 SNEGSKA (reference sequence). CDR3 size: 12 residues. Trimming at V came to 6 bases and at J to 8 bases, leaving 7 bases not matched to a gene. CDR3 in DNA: TGCAGTGCGTGGGACTACGTCGATGAGCAGTTCTTC. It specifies CSAWDYVDEQFF.

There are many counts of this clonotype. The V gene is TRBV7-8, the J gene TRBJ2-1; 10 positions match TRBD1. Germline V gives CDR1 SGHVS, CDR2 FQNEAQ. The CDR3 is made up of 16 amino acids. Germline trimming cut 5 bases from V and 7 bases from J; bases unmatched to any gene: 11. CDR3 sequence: CASSVNRDRGRNEQFF. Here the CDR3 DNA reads TGTGCCAGCAGCGTCAACCGGGACAGGGGACGGAATGAGCAGTTCTTC.